What follows is one TCR beta chain and its context. Its target is not known. This sample is part of a study of OX40 agonist ivuxolimab in advanced cancers. Across the study: Every 2 weeks, patients got intravenous ivuxolimab at one of six dose levels (0.01-10 mg/kg).

Sequenced by immunoSEQ multiplex PCR; TCRdb stores in-frame clones only, minus some. The table lists 15,000 to 20,000 clones, just under 80% of them singletons. Study-wide results and limits: Certain nonresponding patients likewise had low normalized T-cell clonal expansion.

The sequence was collected from an adult with an advanced solid tumor such as melanoma, head and neck, liver or kidney cancer. Sequencing was performed on CD4+ or CD8+ T cells sorted from blood, taken in a trial of the OX40 agonist ivuxolimab.

The CDR3 is CASSVGDLGSEQFF. The CDR3 bases are TGTGCCAGCAGCGTCGGGGACTTGGGGAGTGAGCAGTTCTTC. The rearrangement joins TRBV9 to TRBJ2-1, with D perhaps TRBD2 (6 bases). With 2 bases removed from V and 9 bases from J, the gap between germline ends came to 15 bases. This CDR3 contains 14 residues. Germline-derived CDR1 and CDR2 are SGDLS and YYNGEE. Based on the CDR3 plus reference TRBV9 and TRBJ2-1, the full variable domain is DSGVTQTPKHLITATGQRVTLRCSPRSGDLSVYWYQQSLDQGLQFLIQYYNGEERAKGNILERFSAQQFPDLHSELNLSSLELGDSALYFCASSVGDLGSEQFFGPGTRLTVL.